The source of this T cell receptor beta chain is a study of cytomegalovirus exposure and HLA in healthy donors. The sample holds a few counts of this clone. The antigen remains undetermined. Findings of the study overall: When the data were analyzed later, several of the most significant clusters appeared to be linked to common viral pathogens.

Germline CDR1 is MNHNY and CDR2 is SVGAGI (reference sequence). The CDR3 runs 14 residues. V lost 2 bases to trimming and J lost 3 bases; unmatched junction nucleotides: 1. PCR employed 60 Vbeta and 13 Jbeta primers. Sequencing was performed with immunoSEQ multiplex PCR; in TCRdb, only in-frame clones are kept and a portion is missing. The sample lists tens of thousands of clones; roughly four fifths were seen once. The material sequenced was PBMCs. The source is a man in his forties or fifties in good health and CMV-seronegative. V usage is TRBV6-6 and J usage is TRBJ2-7, with 10 bases fitting TRBD2. In DNA, the CDR3 is TGTGCCAGCAGTTACCTAGCGGGGGTCTACGAGCAGTACTTC. The encoded protein is CASSYLAGVYEQYF.